This T cell receptor (beta chain) was recorded in a study of T cells in Graves' hyperthyroidism and ophthalmopathy. V dropped 3 bases and J dropped 4 bases, with 18 bases sitting between them. Germline V gives CDR1 MGHDK, CDR2 SYGVNS. This CDR3 comprises 16 residues. General study results and limits: Ophthalmopathy and stable hyperthyroidism were told apart by a 13 V-J model. Blood also contained most expanded thyroid clonotypes above 0.001.

From RNA transcripts, TCR beta CDR3 regions were amplified. Initially, a first-round RT-PCR of the TCR CDR3 employed the HTBI primer set. TCRdb redid the calling of the multiplex PCR reads with MiXCR, one entry per CDR3 protein. The sample shows about 610,000 distinct CDR3 sequences, 46% of them seen only once. Stability of Graves' hyperthyroidism was defined as absent ophthalmopathy progression within 18 months. Patients aged 18 to 65 had newly diagnosed hyperthyroidism lasting under 2 months. For this clonotype: Its target is unknown.

The rearrangement uses TRBV25-1 and TRBJ1-2; D is uncertain. Sequenced input: peripheral blood or thyroid tissue (not recorded which). The sequence was obtained from a woman aged 18 to 35 with Graves' hyperthyroidism. The CDR3 region is CASSDSTTGSGYGYTF. CDR3 sequence (DNA): TGTGCCAGCAGTGACAGCACTACGGGGAGCGGCTATGGCTACACCTTC.